This T cell receptor beta chain was recovered during a study of blood T cell repertoires in COVID-19. Germline V lookup: CDR1 SGHTA, CDR2 FQGNSA. The CDR3 sequence is 13 residues long. Trimming took 4 bases from V and 10 from J; bases not matched to a gene: 3. The method was immunoSEQ multiplex PCR; TCRdb's version includes in-frame clones alone and lacks a portion of them. The sample yields about 56,000 clones, 89% seen once. Sequences were obtained from peripheral blood. This TCR derives from a woman aged 55-69 years with COVID-19, enrolled during active disease. The chain employs TRBV7-2 and TRBJ1-6, with 8 bases fitting TRBD1. The DNA of the CDR3 is TGTGCCAGCAGCTACAGGGGGGACTCACCCCTCCACTTT. It yields the protein CASSYRGDSPLHF.